This TCR beta chain was sequenced during a study of blood T cell repertoires in COVID-19. This clone was observed once. Recovery meant two consecutive negative NP/OP PCR tests, professional clearance, or resolved symptoms. Only in-frame clones appear in the TCRdb table, and some are missing; sequencing was by immunoSEQ multiplex PCR. In the table there are 250,000 to 350,000 clones, over 75% of which are singletons. Germline V gives CDR1 SGHTS, CDR2 YDEGEE. There are 12 residues in the CDR3. Deletions cut 5 bases from V and 6 bases from J, with 12 bases between. This clonotype was obtained from a woman between 18 and 30 years old who had recovered from COVID-19. The sample taken for sequencing was PBMCs or T cells enriched from blood (not recorded which). The chain employs TRBV5-8 and TRBJ2-7; maybe TRBD1 (5 bases). As DNA, the CDR3 is TGTGCCAGCAGTTGGCAGGGTTTCGAGCAGTACTTC. Encoded protein: CASSWQGFEQYF.